This T cell receptor (beta chain) was sequenced during a study of blood T cells in healthy people across ages. Study-level information: With template switching, about one barcoded beta molecule was captured per two T cells.

Combining a sample-barcoded 5' primer with a J-beta primer mix, a second PCR ran for roughly 7 to 12 cycles. A single record per CDR3 protein comes from TCRdb applying MiXCR to the 5' RACE reads. The data contain around 800,000 distinct CDR3 sequences, 40% to 50% of them singletons. V lost 0 bases and J 6 bases, leaving 10 bases between the germline ends. The germline CDR1 and CDR2 sequences are SGDLS and YYNGEE. The CDR3 has 14 amino acids. Samples had at least 7 million PBMCs isolated from them. The sequenced sample was blood. This clonotype was obtained from a man between 60 and 75 years old in good health. The chain carries TRBV9 and TRBJ2-1; D is undetermined. The CDR3 sequence: CASSVAALGNEQFF. In nucleotides, the CDR3 is TGTGCCAGCAGCGTAGCCGCCTTGGGCAATGAGCAGTTCTTC. Variable domain in full (rest from reference TRBV9 and TRBJ2-1): DSGVTQTPKHLITATGQRVTLRCSPRSGDLSVYWYQQSLDQGLQFLIQYYNGEERAKGNILERFSAQQFPDLHSELNLSSLELGDSALYFCASSVAALGNEQFFGPGTRLTVL.